Reported below is one T cell receptor beta chain. These data are taken from a study of blood T cell repertoires in COVID-19. The overall study: Whether acute or convalescent, the COVID-19 samples came from the United States, Italy and Spain. PBMCs, B-cell-depleted T cells, or T cells provided the cDNA or gDNA that made up the material.

In the study's own analysis: From reference gene primer amplification, estimates of nucleated cell counts were derived. Assay used: immunoSEQ multiplex PCR; TCRdb lists only in-frame clones, some missing. The D gene and trimming were derived from the DNA, and the V and J assignments and clone size from that table. Among 130,000 to 150,000 clones listed, approximately 92% were seen once. Trimming removed 0 bases from V and 6 bases from J; junction bases left unmatched: 4. CDR3 length: 16 residues. CDR1 and CDR2 from the germline V gene are SGHRS and YFSETQ. The sequenced material came from peripheral blood. The chain recombines TRBV5-1 with TRBJ2-1, with 12 bases fitting TRBD2. The sequence was obtained from a woman aged 55-70 years with active COVID-19. The chain's CDR3 is CASSLDGLAGLNEQFF. CDR3 sequence (DNA): TGCGCCAGCAGCTTGGACGGACTAGCGGGGCTCAATGAGCAGTTCTTC.